The clone carrying this T cell receptor (beta chain) occurred many times. Its antigen is undetermined. The record originates from a study of CD8 T cells in ankylosing spondylitis. Study outcomes and limitations: CD8+ disease-linked clones were present at relatively low frequencies in blood. Prior literature has documented some motif variants in synovial fluid and blood from reactive arthritis. Clones tied to disease were said to be significantly enriched in matched ankylosing spondylitis synovial fluid.

Construction of TCR beta libraries was performed using quantitative 5'-RACE with molecular barcodes. Each CDR3 protein gets one entry after TCRdb re-called the 5' RACE reads with MiXCR. The sample lists 20,000 to 25,000 distinct CDR3 sequences, 10% to 15% occurring once. Trimming cost V 5 bases and J 5 bases, with 10 bases left between them. CDR3 length: 12 residues. This clonotype was sampled from a male donor with ankylosing spondylitis or in good health (not recorded which). The chain has TRBV12-3 or TRBV12-4 and TRBJ2-7; no clear D gene. Sequencing was done on a sample of blood. The CDR3 sequence is CASSPDGDEQYF. The DNA for the CDR3 is TGTGCCAGCAGTCCAGATGGCGACGAGCAGTACTTC.